The rows below give T cell receptor beta chains drawn from one sample of a study of Graves' ophthalmopathy and Graves' hyperthyroidism. One entry per CDR3 protein results from TCRdb running MiXCR on the multiplex PCR reads. There are some 350,000 distinct CDR3 sequences in the sample; approximately 18% occur only once, and roughly 2.4% lies in the top ten. Sequencing input: peripheral blood. The receptors originated from an adult woman with stable Graves' hyperthyroidism. CDR3s include the opening cysteine and the closing phenylalanine or tryptophan. D genes are given only for firm matches. For some rows the clone size is stated as once, few or many, or as a class when expanded; others skip it.

j_gene,d_gene,v_gene,abundance,CDR3aa,CDR3nt
TRBJ2-5,-,TRBV11-2,-,CASSPAVVREETQYF,TGTGCCAGCAGCCCGGCGGTGGTGAGGGAAGAGACCCAGTACTTC
TRBJ1-1,TRBD1,TRBV6-2/TRBV6-3,many,CASSYSTGYTEAFF,TGTGCCAGCAGTTACTCGACAGGGTATACTGAAGCTTTCTTT
TRBJ1-5,-,TRBV29-1,many,CSVEVGAPGQPQHF,TGCAGCGTTGAAGTCGGTGCCCCTGGTCAGCCCCAGCATTTT
TRBJ1-1,-,TRBV12-3/TRBV12-4,many,CASSRQEATEAFF,TGTGCCAGCAGCAGACAGGAGGCCACTGAAGCTTTCTTT
TRBJ1-5,-,TRBV5-6,few,CASSFGSGDRNQPQHF,TGTGCCAGCAGCTTCGGGTCTGGGGATCGCAATCAGCCCCAGCATTTT
TRBJ1-6,-,TRBV7-8,few,CASSGHPNSPLHF,TGTGCCAGCTCGGGACACCCAAATTCACCCCTCCACTTT
TRBJ2-5,TRBD2,TRBV5-5,-,CASSMGLAGVETQYF,TGTGCCAGCAGCATGGGACTAGCGGGAGTTGAGACCCAGTACTTC
TRBJ2-7,-,TRBV6-1,few,CASSERGDASYEQYF,TGTGCCAGCAGTGAAAGGGGGGACGCTTCCTACGAGCAGTACTTC
TRBJ1-5,-,TRBV20-1,-,CSARVDNSNQPQHF,TGCAGTGCTAGAGTGGACAATAGCAATCAGCCCCAGCATTTT
TRBJ2-7,TRBD2,TRBV11-1,many,CASSLTPRLAQEQYF,TGTGCCAGCAGCTTAACTCCCAGACTAGCGCAAGAGCAGTACTTC
TRBJ2-7,TRBD2,TRBV5-4,once,CASSLAAVSGGLYEQYF,TGTGCCAGCAGCTTGGCGGCTGTTTCGGGAGGCCTCTACGAGCAGTACTTC
TRBJ2-7,TRBD1,TRBV5-1,many,CASSIRQGGSYEQYF,TGCGCCAGCAGCATTAGACAGGGTGGGTCCTACGAGCAGTACTTC
TRBJ1-5,TRBD1,TRBV7-6,many,CASSLTPPGGYSNQPQHF,TGTGCCAGCAGCTTAACCCCCCCAGGGGGTTATAGCAATCAGCCCCAGCATTTT
TRBJ1-5,-,TRBV7-9,many,CASSLDDSTPSQHF,TGTGCCAGCAGCTTAGATGACAGTACTCCGTCCCAGCATTTT
TRBJ2-7,-,TRBV9,many,CASSVVPIYEQYF,TGTGCCAGCAGCGTAGTCCCCATCTACGAGCAGTACTTC
TRBJ2-4,TRBD2,TRBV20-1,-,CSARPGLASPGAKNIKYF,TGCAGTGCCCGCCCGGGACTAGCGTCCCCAGGAGCCAAAAACATTAAGTACTTC
TRBJ2-7,TRBD2,TRBV28,many,CASRKRENRGYEQYF,TGTGCCAGCAGAAAGCGGGAGAATCGAGGCTACGAGCAGTACTTC
TRBJ1-1,-,TRBV19,many,CAIHPEWNTEAFF,TGTGCCATTCACCCGGAGTGGAACACTGAAGCTTTCTTT
TRBJ2-7,TRBD2,TRBV7-2,many,CASSLDATSGTYEQYF,TGTGCCAGCAGCTTAGATGCGACTAGCGGTACCTACGAGCAGTACTTC
TRBJ2-4,-,TRBV5-5,many,CASSWRAAKNIQYF,TGTGCCAGCAGCTGGCGGGCGGCCAAAAACATTCAGTACTTC
TRBJ1-1,-,TRBV2,-,CASFVNTEAFF,TGTGCCAGCTTCGTGAACACTGAAGCTTTCTTT
TRBJ2-7,-,TRBV27,-,CASSLRQLTYEQYF,TGTGCCAGCAGTTTAAGACAGCTGACCTACGAGCAGTACTTC
TRBJ2-7,TRBD1,TRBV12-3/TRBV12-4,many,CASSLAGQGRESYEQYF,TGTGCCAGCAGTTTAGCGGGACAGGGACGGGAAAGCTACGAGCAGTACTTC
TRBJ2-2,-,TRBV6-1,many,CASTEGGPGQLNTGELFF,TGTGCCAGCACCGAAGGGGGACCGGGACAACTGAACACCGGGGAGCTGTTTTTT
TRBJ1-1,-,TRBV18,few,CASSPDRTMNTEAFF,TGTGCCAGCTCACCAGATCGCACCATGAACACTGAAGCTTTCTTT
TRBJ2-3,TRBD2,TRBV6-1,many,CASSDPGLRVVTDTQYF,TGTGCCAGCAGTGATCCGGGACTACGCGTGGTTACAGATACGCAGTATTTT
TRBJ2-7,-,TRBV12-3/TRBV12-4,many,CASSLGVGDQGGYEQYF,TGTGCCAGCAGTTTAGGGGTTGGGGACCAAGGGGGCTACGAGCAGTACTTC
TRBJ2-7,TRBD1,TRBV24-1,-,CATSDTPGQGLYEQYF,TGTGCCACCAGTGATACCCCGGGACAGGGTCTCTACGAGCAGTACTTC
TRBJ2-7,-,TRBV3-1,few,CASSHALYMSQYF,TGTGCCAGCAGCCATGCATTGTACATGAGCCAGTACTTC
TRBJ1-1,-,TRBV27,few,CASRTLGVPEAFF,TGTGCCAGCAGAACACTTGGGGTCCCTGAAGCTTTCTTT
TRBJ1-1,-,TRBV12-3/TRBV12-4,many,CASATHRASEAFF,TGTGCCTCCGCTACCCACAGGGCTTCAGAAGCTTTCTTT
TRBJ2-2,TRBD1,TRBV27,few,CATCGTGGFGELFF,TGTGCCACCTGTGGGACAGGGGGGTTCGGGGAGCTGTTTTTT
TRBJ2-2,-,TRBV7-9,many,CASSSGLPTGELFF,TGTGCCAGCAGCTCAGGGTTACCCACCGGGGAGCTGTTTTTT
TRBJ2-5,-,TRBV7-2,many,CASSYRTQETQYF,TGTGCCAGCAGCTACCGAACTCAAGAGACCCAGTACTTC
TRBJ2-7,TRBD2,TRBV27,many,CASSFISLAGVYEQYF,TGTGCCAGCAGTTTCATCTCACTAGCGGGAGTCTACGAGCAGTACTTC
TRBJ1-5,TRBD1,TRBV7-2,many,CASSSRTGNNQPQHF,TGTGCCAGCAGTTCTCGGACAGGCAACAATCAGCCCCAGCATTTT
TRBJ2-6,TRBD1,TRBV10-3,-,CAISGGVGQGASSGANVLTF,TGTGCCATCAGCGGAGGGGTAGGGCAGGGGGCGAGCTCTGGGGCCAACGTCCTGACTTTC
TRBJ1-5,TRBD1,TRBV6-1,-,CASSEPTGTGQHF,TGTGCCAGCAGTGAACCGACTGGGACAGGGCAGCATTTT
TRBJ2-7,TRBD2,TRBV10-2,many,CASSDAGATWEQYF,TGCGCCAGCAGTGATGCGGGAGCAACTTGGGAGCAGTACTTC
TRBJ2-2,TRBD1,TRBV6-2/TRBV6-3,many,CASSHDRATGELFF,TGTGCCAGCAGTCATGACAGGGCAACCGGGGAGCTGTTTTTT
TRBJ1-6,-,TRBV27,many,CASSFRRGTYNSPLHF,TGTGCCAGCAGTTTTCGCCGGGGCACCTATAATTCACCCCTCCACTTT
TRBJ2-5,-,TRBV11-1,few,CASSLAGRQGETQYF,TGTGCCAGCAGCTTAGCGGGCAGGCAGGGAGAGACCCAGTACTTC
TRBJ2-7,-,TRBV6-2/TRBV6-3,many,CASKYDSSSSYEQYF,TGTGCCAGCAAATACGACAGTTCCAGCTCCTACGAGCAGTACTTC
TRBJ1-2,-,TRBV20-1,once,CSATRDAISGYTF,TGCAGTGCTACCAGGGACGCTATCTCTGGCTACACCTTC
TRBJ2-2,-,TRBV6-1,many,CASSEELKEGTVNTGELFF,TGTGCCAGCAGTGAAGAGTTGAAGGAAGGGACCGTGAACACCGGGGAGCTGTTTTTT
TRBJ1-6,-,TRBV28,-,CASSARDMQGSPLHF,TGTGCCAGCAGTGCCCGGGACATGCAGGGTTCACCCCTCCACTTT
TRBJ1-1,TRBD1,TRBV3-1,-,CASTQQGFAEAFF,TGTGCCAGCACCCAACAGGGGTTCGCTGAAGCTTTCTTT
TRBJ2-5,TRBD2,TRBV11-2,-,CASSLDKSGLAFFETQYF,TGTGCCAGCAGCTTAGATAAATCTGGACTAGCGTTTTTTGAGACCCAGTACTTC
TRBJ2-5,-,TRBV4-1,many,CASSHGGLGETQYF,TGCGCCAGCAGCCATGGGGGTCTTGGAGAGACCCAGTACTTC
TRBJ1-1,TRBD1,TRBV19,-,CASITGTGGAETEAFF,TGTGCCAGTATTACCGGGACAGGGGGCGCGGAAACTGAAGCTTTCTTT
TRBJ1-2,TRBD1,TRBV7-2,many,CASSPGQGRNGYTF,TGTGCCAGCAGCCCGGGACAGGGTAGAAATGGCTACACCTTC
TRBJ1-2,-,TRBV6-1,many,CASTAAMGANYGYTF,TGTGCCAGCACCGCAGCCATGGGAGCTAACTATGGCTACACCTTC